A single sample gave rise to the 26 T cell receptor beta chains below, sequenced in a study of blood T cell repertoires in COVID-19. Data came from immunoSEQ multiplex PCR; TCRdb stores just in-frame clones and leaves some out. The sample lists roughly 50,000 clones, roughly 90% seen once, with approximately 12% in the top ten. Sequenced: peripheral blood. The receptors here all came from a man of 80 years or more with acute or convalescent COVID-19.

V gene TRBV6-1 combines with J gene TRBJ2-1; no definite D call. In germline, CDR1 is MNHNS, CDR2 SASEGT. The CDR3 has 13 residues. V shed 2 bases and J shed 9 bases, with 11 bases lying between them. The CDR3 DNA reads TGTGCCAGCAGTGAATCAAACTCCCGTGAGCAGTTCTTC. As protein: CASSESNSREQFF.

The chain joins TRBV9 to TRBJ2-2; 9 positions agree with TRBD2. V shed 4 bases, J shed 4 bases, and the junction held 8 bases outside the gene matches. The germline CDR1 and CDR2 sequences are SGDLS and YYNGEE. CDR3 size: 16 residues. The CDR3 region is CASSPAAGGPTGELFF. The CDR3 DNA reads as TGTGCCAGCAGCCCCGCCGCGGGGGGGCCCACCGGGGAGCTGTTTTTT. The whole variable domain, remainder taken from reference TRBV9 and TRBJ2-2, is DSGVTQTPKHLITATGQRVTLRCSPRSGDLSVYWYQQSLDQGLQFLIQYYNGEERAKGNILERFSAQQFPDLHSELNLSSLELGDSALYFCASSPAAGGPTGELFFGEGSRLTVL.

This chain uses TRBV7-6 with TRBJ1-3; D uncertain. Germline V gene lookup returns CDR1 SGHVS and CDR2 FNYEAQ. Trimming stripped 3 bases from V and 1 base from J, with 7 bases between. This CDR3 has 14 amino acids. DNA of the CDR3: TGTGCCAGCAGCTTCACAGAGTCTGGAAACACCATATATTTT. This codes for CASSFTESGNTIYF.

This sequence joins TRBV4-2 and TRBJ1-2; 8 positions agree with TRBD1. V lost 0 bases and J lost 5; bases outside the gene matches: 5. The CDR3 consists of 15 residues. Germline V gene data show CDR1 as LGHNA and CDR2 as YNFKEQ. The CDR3 region has the DNA TGTGCCAGCAGCCAAGATAGGAACAGGGGGTATGGCTACACCTTC. This sequence encodes CASSQDRNRGYGYTF.

The genes are TRBV6-5 and TRBJ1-2; 7 positions match TRBD1. This CDR3 comprises 14 residues. Germline CDR1 is MNHEY and CDR2 is SVGAGI. V gave up 7 bases and J gave up 2 bases; unmatched junction bases: 7. CDR3 protein: CASKGVGQNYGYTF. The CDR3 DNA follows: TGTGCCAGCAAGGGGGTGGGACAGAACTATGGCTACACCTTC.

V gene TRBV25-1 combines with J gene TRBJ1-2, with D possibly being TRBD1 (5 bases). CDR3 length equals 15 residues. Trimming stripped 2 bases from V and 3 bases from J, with 13 bases between. CDR1 MGHDK and CDR2 SYGVNS come from the germline V gene. The DNA of the CDR3 is TGTGCCAGCAGTGAAGGCGGGGGATGGGACTATGGCTACACCTTC. Its translation is CASSEGGGWDYGYTF.

The J gene is TRBJ1-1, the V gene TRBV5-4, with D possibly matching TRBD1 (5 bases). The CDR3 is 14 residues long. V gave up 3 bases and J gave up 4 bases, with 13 bases separating them. CDR1 and CDR2 (germline): SGHNT, YYREEE (reference sequence). The DNA for the CDR3 is TGTGCCAGCAGCTGGAGGGGTGGAGGCACTGAAGCTTTCTTT. Translation: CASSWRGGGTEAFF.

The chain has TRBV6-5 and TRBJ2-2, with D maybe TRBD2 (6 bases). The V and J ends lost 9 bases and 6 bases respectively, with 17 bases between them. CDR3 length equals 14 residues. From germline, CDR1 is MNHEY and CDR2 SVGAGI. CDR3 in DNA: TGTGCCAGTCGGGTTCGGGGGAGTCCCGGGGAGCTGTTTTTT. This translates into CASRVRGSPGELFF.

J is TRBJ1-1 and V is TRBV9; D not certain. Trimming pared 0 bases from V and 6 bases from J, leaving 12 bases between. Germline CDR1 is SGDLS and CDR2 is YYNGEE. This CDR3 comprises 14 residues. CDR3 protein: CASSVGSGRAEAFF. CDR3 DNA sequence: TGTGCCAGCAGCGTAGGTTCTGGGAGGGCTGAAGCTTTCTTT.

The V and J genes are TRBV5-6 and TRBJ1-2, with TRBD1 as a possible D gene (6 bases). Germline V CDR1 and CDR2: SGHDT, YYEEEE. The V end lost 4 bases, the J end lost 8 bases, and 18 bases lay between the germline ends. The CDR3 has 14 residues. CDR3 amino acids: CASSPTGPSPGYTF. DNA of the CDR3: TGTGCCAGCAGCCCGACAGGACCCAGCCCCGGCTACACCTTC.

The chain links TRBV7-2 to TRBJ1-4; a possible D gene is TRBD1 (5 bases). The V and J ends lost 4 bases and 5 bases respectively, with 20 bases between them. Germline CDR1 and CDR2: SGHTA and FQGNSA. This CDR3 has 17 residues. Here the CDR3 DNA reads TGTGCCAGCAGCTCACAGGTCCCCAGGCTTTTCAATGAAAAACTGTTTTTT. Translated: CASSSQVPRLFNEKLFF.

V is TRBV7-2 and J is TRBJ2-7; D might be TRBD1 (5 bases). The germline V and J ends were trimmed by 3 bases and 0 bases, with 9 bases remaining between them. The germline V gene encodes CDR1 SGHTA and CDR2 FQGNSA. The CDR3 sequence is 14 residues long. CDR3 coding DNA: TGTGCCAGCAGCTTGGACACGGGCTCCTACGAGCAGTACTTC. This codes for CASSLDTGSYEQYF.

The V and J genes are TRBV6-5 and TRBJ2-3, with D perhaps matching TRBD2 (6 bases). Trimming shortened V by 6 bases and J by 2 bases, and 12 bases separated the two germline ends. The CDR3 is 14 amino acids. Germline assignment: CDR1 MNHEY and CDR2 SVGAGI. CDR3 sequence: CASSRGTVTDTQYF. Written as DNA, the CDR3 is TGTGCCAGCAGCCGGGGGACTGTCACAGATACGCAGTATTTT.

The chain recombines TRBV18 with TRBJ2-3; 8 positions match TRBD2. Per germline, CDR1 KGHSH and CDR2 LQKENI. The CDR3 is made up of 16 amino acids. V dropped 2 bases and J dropped 3; count of bases not matched to a gene: 7. The CDR3: CASSPTSGGHTDTQYF. The CDR3 region has the DNA TGTGCCAGCTCACCAACCAGCGGGGGCCATACAGATACGCAGTATTTT.

The chain carries TRBV5-1 and TRBJ2-7, with 7 bases fitting TRBD2. With 5 bases clipped from V and 3 bases from J, the junction kept 14 bases outside the gene matches. Looked up from germline, CDR1 is SGHRS and CDR2 is YFSETQ. There are 16 residues in the CDR3. CDR3 amino acids: CASRPGGRGSNYEQYF. The CDR3 DNA is TGCGCCAGCAGACCCGGAGGGCGGGGGAGTAACTACGAGCAGTACTTC.

The chain has TRBV2 and TRBJ2-1, with a tentative D call TRBD2 (6 bases). CDR1 is SNHLY, CDR2 FYNNEI, per germline. V shed 7 bases and J shed 7 bases, with 20 bases lying between them. The CDR3 has 15 amino acids. For the CDR3, the DNA is TGTGCCAGCATTCTCGGAGGGAAGTCAACAAATGAGCAGTTCTTC. This codes for CASILGGKSTNEQFF. Full variable domain (rest looked up from reference TRBV2 and TRBJ2-1): EPEVTQTPSHQVTQMGQEVILRCVPISNHLYFYWYRQILGQKVEFLVSFYNNEISEKSEIFDDQFSVERPDGSNFTLKIRSTKLEDSAMYFCASILGGKSTNEQFFGPGTRLTVL.

The chain links TRBV30 to TRBJ2-7, with a weak D call TRBD1 (5 bases). V lost 4 bases, J lost 3 bases, and 7 bases lay in between. This CDR3 contains 11 residues. Germline V gives CDR1 GTSNPN, CDR2 SVGIG (reference sequence). The CDR3 here is CAWTGLYEQYF. The DNA of the CDR3 is TGTGCCTGGACAGGGCTCTACGAGCAGTACTTC.

The gene calls are TRBV7-8 and TRBJ1-1; 9 positions agree with TRBD1. CDR1 and CDR2 from the germline V gene are SGHVS and FQNEAQ. This CDR3 is built from 17 residues. Germline trimming cut 5 bases from V and 3 bases from J; bases unmatched to any gene: 13. The CDR3, as DNA: TGTGCCAGCAGCGCGGACAGGGGTTCTCTTAGCTACACTGAAGCTTTCTTT. It translates to CASSADRGSLSYTEAFF.

The chain joins TRBV5-1 to TRBJ1-6, with 10 bases identical to TRBD1. The CDR3 has 18 amino acids. Trimming removed 5 bases from V and 9 bases from J; junction bases left unmatched: 17. Germline-derived CDR1 and CDR2 are SGHRS and YFSETQ. CDR3 region: CASRTEPPTGGLSSPLHF. The DNA of the CDR3 is TGCGCCAGCAGGACCGAGCCACCGACAGGGGGCTTGTCTTCACCCCTCCACTTT.

The V and J genes are TRBV10-3 and TRBJ2-3; 9 bases are shared with TRBD2. CDR1 and CDR2 from the germline V gene are ENHRY and SYGVKD. V was pared by 2 bases and J by 5 bases, with 11 bases of the junction left unmatched. This CDR3 has 17 amino acids. CDR3 DNA sequence: TGTGCCATCAGTGAGCGGGTAGCGGGGGCCGGGGGAGATACGCAGTATTTT. This sequence encodes CAISERVAGAGGDTQYF.

The genes are TRBV19 and TRBJ2-1; tentative D call: TRBD2 (7 bases). V lost 2 bases to trimming and J lost 9 bases, with 17 bases between them. Per the germline V gene, CDR1 is LNHDA and CDR2 is SQIVND (reference sequence). The CDR3 has 15 amino acids. The chain's CDR3 is CASSIRRGGPAEQFF. The DNA of the CDR3 is TGTGCCAGTAGTATAAGGAGGGGGGGCCCGGCTGAGCAGTTCTTC.

The chain links TRBV7-8 to TRBJ1-5; the D gene is possibly TRBD1 (5 bases). V lost 6 bases and J 4 bases, leaving 16 bases between the germline ends. CDR1 and CDR2 from the germline V gene are SGHVS and FQNEAQ. This CDR3 is built from 15 residues. Here the CDR3 reads CASSSEVGPNQPQHF. CDR3 bases: TGTGCCAGCAGTTCAGAGGTGGGGCCTAATCAGCCCCAGCATTTT.

The chain joins TRBV15 to TRBJ2-6; 7 positions match TRBD1. J gave up 1 base and V 3 bases, and 9 bases lay outside the gene matches. The CDR3 is made up of 18 amino acids. The germline gives CDR1 LNHNV, CDR2 YYDKDF (reference sequence). The chain's CDR3 is CATSSLRDRVSGANVLTF. CDR3 in DNA: TGTGCCACCAGCAGCCTCCGGGACAGAGTTTCTGGGGCCAACGTCCTGACTTTC.

The gene calls are TRBV5-1 and TRBJ2-1; 10 positions agree with TRBD2. CDR3 length equals 15 residues. After removal of 2 bases from V and 5 bases from J, the junction contained 4 bases not matched to a gene. Germline V gene data show CDR1 as SGHRS and CDR2 as YFSETQ. In DNA form, the CDR3 reads TGCGCCAGCAGCTTACCTAGCGGGGGAAACAATGAGCAGTTCTTC. The encoded protein is CASSLPSGGNNEQFF.

This sequence joins TRBV7-8 and TRBJ2-7; TRBD1 matches 12 bases. Germline trimming cut 6 bases from V and 5 bases from J; bases unmatched to any gene: 8. Germline V gene sequence: CDR1 SGHVS, CDR2 FQNEAQ. The CDR3 consists of 15 residues. The CDR3 spells CASRRTGTGGHEQYF. The CDR3 region has the DNA TGTGCCAGCAGGAGAACCGGGACAGGGGGCCACGAGCAGTACTTC.

The chain carries TRBV3-1 (or the pseudogene TRBV3-2) and TRBJ2-1, with no clear D. The CDR3 loop spans 12 amino acids. Germline V gene sequence: CDR1 LGHDT, CDR2 YNNKEL (reference sequence). Deletions cut 5 bases from V and 8 bases from J, with 10 bases between. CDR3: CASSSRVDEQFF. The DNA for the CDR3 is TGTGCCAGCAGCTCAAGAGTGGATGAGCAGTTCTTC.